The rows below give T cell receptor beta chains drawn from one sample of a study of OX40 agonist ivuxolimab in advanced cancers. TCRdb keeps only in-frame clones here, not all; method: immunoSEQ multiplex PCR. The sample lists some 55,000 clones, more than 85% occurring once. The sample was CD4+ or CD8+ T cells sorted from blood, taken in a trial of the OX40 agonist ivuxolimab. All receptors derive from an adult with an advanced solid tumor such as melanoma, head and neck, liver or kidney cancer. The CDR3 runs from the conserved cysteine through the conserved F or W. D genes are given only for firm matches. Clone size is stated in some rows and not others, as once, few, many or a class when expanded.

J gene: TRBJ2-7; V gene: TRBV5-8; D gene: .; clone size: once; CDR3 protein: CASSLGTSGGKITYEQYF; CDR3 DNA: TGTGCCAGCAGCCTCGGGACTTCAGGGGGGAAAATCACCTACGAGCAGTACTTC
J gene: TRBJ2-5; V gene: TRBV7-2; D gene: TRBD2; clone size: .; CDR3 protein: CASSLRAGAQGGETQYF; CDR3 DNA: TGTGCCAGCAGCTTAAGAGCGGGGGCCCAAGGAGGGGAGACCCAGTACTTC
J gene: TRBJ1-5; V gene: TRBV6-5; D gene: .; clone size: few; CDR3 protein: CASSYSRQPNQPQHF; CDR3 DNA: TGTGCCAGCAGTTACTCGCGACAACCCAATCAGCCCCAGCATTTT
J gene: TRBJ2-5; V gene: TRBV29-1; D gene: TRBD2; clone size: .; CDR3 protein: CSVGGRAGGETQYF; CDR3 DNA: TGCAGCGTTGGTGGGAGGGCCGGGGGAGAGACCCAGTACTTC
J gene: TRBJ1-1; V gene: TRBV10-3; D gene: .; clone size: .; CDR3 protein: CAIRWERVTEAFF; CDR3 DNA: TGTGCCATCAGGTGGGAAAGGGTCACTGAAGCTTTCTTT
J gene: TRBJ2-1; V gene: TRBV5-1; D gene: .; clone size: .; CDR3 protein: CASSLSGTSSYNEQFF; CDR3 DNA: TGCGCCAGCAGCTTGAGTGGGACCAGCTCCTACAATGAGCAGTTCTTC
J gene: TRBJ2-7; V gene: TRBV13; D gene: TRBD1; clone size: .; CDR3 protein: CASSLGLQGRGYF; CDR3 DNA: TGTGCCAGCAGCTTAGGCCTACAGGGGCGAGGGTACTTC
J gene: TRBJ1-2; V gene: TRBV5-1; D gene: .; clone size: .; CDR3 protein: CASSLGESYGYTF; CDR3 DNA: TGCGCCAGCAGCTTGGGGGAGTCCTATGGCTACACCTTC
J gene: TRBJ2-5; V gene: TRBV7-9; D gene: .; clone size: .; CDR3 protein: CAKSRGGETQYF; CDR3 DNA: TGTGCCAAATCTCGAGGGGGAGAGACCCAGTACTTC
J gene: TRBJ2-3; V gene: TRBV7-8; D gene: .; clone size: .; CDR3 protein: CASEGLVSEDTQYF; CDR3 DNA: TGTGCCAGCGAGGGCCTCGTTTCCGAAGATACGCAGTATTTT
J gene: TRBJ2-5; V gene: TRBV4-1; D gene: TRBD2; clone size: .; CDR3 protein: CAGSQPRGGASETQYF; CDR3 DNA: TGCGCCGGCAGCCAACCTCGGGGGGGGGCGAGTGAGACCCAGTACTTC
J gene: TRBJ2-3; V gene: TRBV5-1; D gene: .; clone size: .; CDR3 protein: CASSMSGDTQYF; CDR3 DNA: TGCGCCAGCAGCATGTCAGGGGATACGCAGTATTTT
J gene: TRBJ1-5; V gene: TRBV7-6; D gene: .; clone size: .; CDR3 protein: CASSPEGNQPQHF; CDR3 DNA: TGTGCCAGCAGCCCCGAGGGAAATCAGCCCCAGCATTTT
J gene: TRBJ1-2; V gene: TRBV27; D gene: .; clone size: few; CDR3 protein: CASGEVNYGYTF; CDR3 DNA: TGTGCCAGCGGGGAAGTAAACTATGGCTACACCTTC
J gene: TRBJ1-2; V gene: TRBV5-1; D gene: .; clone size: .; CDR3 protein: CASSATATNYGYTF; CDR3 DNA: TGCGCCAGCAGCGCGACAGCCACTAACTATGGCTACACCTTC
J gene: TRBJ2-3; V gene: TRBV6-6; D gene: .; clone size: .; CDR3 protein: CASSYATDTQYF; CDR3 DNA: TGTGCCAGCAGTTACGCCACAGATACGCAGTATTTT
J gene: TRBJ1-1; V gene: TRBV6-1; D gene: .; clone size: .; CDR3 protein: CAISVSGADTEAFF; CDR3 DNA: TGTGCCATCAGTGTTTCGGGGGCGGACACTGAAGCTTTCTTT
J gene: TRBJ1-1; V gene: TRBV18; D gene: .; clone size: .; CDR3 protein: CASTTGNTEAFF; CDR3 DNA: TGTGCCAGCACGACAGGGAACACTGAAGCTTTCTTT
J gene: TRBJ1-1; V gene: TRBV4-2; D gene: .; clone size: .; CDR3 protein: CASSQGMNTEAFF; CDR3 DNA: TGTGCCAGCAGCCAGGGTATGAACACTGAAGCTTTCTTT
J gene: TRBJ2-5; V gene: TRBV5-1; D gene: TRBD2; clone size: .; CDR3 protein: CASSLSGRPGETQYF; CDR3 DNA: TGCGCCAGCAGCTTAAGCGGGAGGCCGGGGGAGACCCAGTACTTC
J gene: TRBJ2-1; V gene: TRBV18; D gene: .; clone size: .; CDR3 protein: CASSLQRNNEQFF; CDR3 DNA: TGTGCCAGCTCACTTCAGCGAAACAATGAGCAGTTCTTC
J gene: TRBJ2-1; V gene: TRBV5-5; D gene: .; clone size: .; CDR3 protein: CASSSTGTQYNEQFF; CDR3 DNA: TGTGCCAGCAGCTCTACAGGGACCCAATACAATGAGCAGTTCTTC
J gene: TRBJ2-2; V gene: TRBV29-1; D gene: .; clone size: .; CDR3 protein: CSVVGTPTTGGELFF; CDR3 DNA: TGCAGCGTTGTAGGGACACCGACGACTGGCGGGGAGCTGTTTTTT
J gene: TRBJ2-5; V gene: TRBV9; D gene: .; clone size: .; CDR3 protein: CASSIRETQYF; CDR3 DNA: TGTGCCAGCAGCATCAGAGAGACCCAGTACTTC
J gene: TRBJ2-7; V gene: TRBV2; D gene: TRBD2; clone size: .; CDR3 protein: CASLPNSGGAYEQYF; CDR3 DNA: TGTGCCAGCCTCCCTAATAGCGGGGGGGCCTACGAGCAGTACTTC
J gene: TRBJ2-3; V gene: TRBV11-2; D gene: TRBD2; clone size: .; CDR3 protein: CASSLRLATGTDTQYF; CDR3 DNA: TGTGCCAGCAGCCTCCGACTAGCTACTGGCACAGATACGCAGTATTTT
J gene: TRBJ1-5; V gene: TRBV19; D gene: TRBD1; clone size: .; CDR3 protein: CASSSYLQGAHQPQHF; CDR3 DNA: TGTGCCAGTAGTTCCTACCTACAGGGGGCCCATCAGCCCCAGCATTTT
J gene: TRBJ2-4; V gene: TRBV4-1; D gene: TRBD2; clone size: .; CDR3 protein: CASSPAGGRMGIQYF; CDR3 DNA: TGCGCCAGCAGCCCAGCGGGCGGGAGAATGGGCATTCAGTACTTC
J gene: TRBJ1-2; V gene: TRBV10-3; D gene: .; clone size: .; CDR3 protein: CAIDPTGVYGYTF; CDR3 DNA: TGTGCCATCGATCCTACGGGGGTCTATGGCTACACCTTC
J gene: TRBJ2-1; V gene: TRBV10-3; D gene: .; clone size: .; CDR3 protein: CAIRTGTDNEQFF; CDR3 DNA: TGTGCCATCAGGACAGGGACTGACAATGAGCAGTTCTTC
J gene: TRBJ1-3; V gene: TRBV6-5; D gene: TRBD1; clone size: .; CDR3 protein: CASMGWDSSGNTIYF; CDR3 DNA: TGTGCCAGCATGGGATGGGACAGCTCTGGAAACACCATATATTTT
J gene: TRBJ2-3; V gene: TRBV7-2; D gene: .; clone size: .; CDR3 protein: CASSLRGGAETDTQYF; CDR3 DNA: TGTGCCAGCAGCTTAAGAGGGGGGGCAGAGACAGATACGCAGTATTTT
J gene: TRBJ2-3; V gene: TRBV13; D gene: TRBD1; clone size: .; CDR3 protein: CASTLSGTGFADTQYF; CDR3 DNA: TGTGCCAGCACCCTTAGTGGGACAGGGTTTGCAGATACGCAGTATTTT
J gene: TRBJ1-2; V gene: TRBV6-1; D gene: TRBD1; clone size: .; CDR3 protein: CASSESLTGGVGGYTF; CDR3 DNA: TGTGCCAGCAGTGAATCCCTGACAGGGGGCGTTGGTGGCTACACCTTC
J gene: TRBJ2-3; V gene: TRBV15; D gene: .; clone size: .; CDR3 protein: CATSRDVGASYTDTQYF; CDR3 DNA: TGTGCCACCAGCAGAGATGTGGGCGCTTCCTACACAGATACGCAGTATTTT